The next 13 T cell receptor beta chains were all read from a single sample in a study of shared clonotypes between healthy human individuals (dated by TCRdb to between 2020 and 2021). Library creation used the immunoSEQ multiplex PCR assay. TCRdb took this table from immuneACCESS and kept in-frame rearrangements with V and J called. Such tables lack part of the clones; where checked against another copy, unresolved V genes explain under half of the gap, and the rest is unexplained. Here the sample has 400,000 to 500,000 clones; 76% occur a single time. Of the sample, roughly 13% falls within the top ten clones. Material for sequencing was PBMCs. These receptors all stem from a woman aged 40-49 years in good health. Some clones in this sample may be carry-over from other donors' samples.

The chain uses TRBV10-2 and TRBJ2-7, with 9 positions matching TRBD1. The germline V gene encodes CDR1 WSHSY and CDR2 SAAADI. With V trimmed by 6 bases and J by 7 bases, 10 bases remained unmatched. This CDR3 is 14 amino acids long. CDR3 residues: CASRTGQGKGEQYF. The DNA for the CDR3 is TGCGCCAGCAGAACCGGACAGGGGAAAGGGGAGCAGTACTTC.

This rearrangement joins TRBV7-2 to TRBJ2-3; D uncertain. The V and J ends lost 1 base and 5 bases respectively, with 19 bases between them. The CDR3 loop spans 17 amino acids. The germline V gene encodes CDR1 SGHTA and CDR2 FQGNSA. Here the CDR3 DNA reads TGTGCCAGCAGCTTAGGCGGTTCCGGGCTAGTAATAGATACGCAGTATTTT. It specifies CASSLGGSGLVIDTQYF.

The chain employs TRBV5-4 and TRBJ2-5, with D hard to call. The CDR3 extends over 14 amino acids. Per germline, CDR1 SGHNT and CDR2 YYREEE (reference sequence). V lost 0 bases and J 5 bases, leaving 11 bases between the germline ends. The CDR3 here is CASSLDMLRETQYF. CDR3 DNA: TGTGCCAGCAGCTTGGACATGCTCCGGGAGACCCAGTACTTC.

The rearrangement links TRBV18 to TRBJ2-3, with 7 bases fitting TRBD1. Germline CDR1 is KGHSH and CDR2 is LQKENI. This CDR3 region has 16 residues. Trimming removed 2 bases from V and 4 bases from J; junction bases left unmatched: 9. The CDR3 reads CASSPVAGGGPDTQYF. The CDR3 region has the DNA TGTGCCAGCTCACCAGTAGCAGGGGGTGGCCCAGATACGCAGTATTTT.

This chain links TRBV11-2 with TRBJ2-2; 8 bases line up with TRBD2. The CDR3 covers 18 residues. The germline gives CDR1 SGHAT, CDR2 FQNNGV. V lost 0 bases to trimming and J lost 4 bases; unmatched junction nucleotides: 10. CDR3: CASSLEIPGLESTGELFF. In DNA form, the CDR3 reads TGTGCCAGCAGCTTAGAAATACCGGGACTAGAAAGCACCGGGGAGCTGTTTTTT.

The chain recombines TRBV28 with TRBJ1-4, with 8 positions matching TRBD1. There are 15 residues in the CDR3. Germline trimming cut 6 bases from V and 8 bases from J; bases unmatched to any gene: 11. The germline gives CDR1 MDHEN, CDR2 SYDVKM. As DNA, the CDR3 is TGTGCCAGCAGCTCCTGGACAGGGCGGTGGGAAAAACTGTTTTTT. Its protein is CASSSWTGRWEKLFF. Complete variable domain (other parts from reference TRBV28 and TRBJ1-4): DVKVTQSSRYLVKRTGEKVFLECVQDMDHENMFWYRQDPGLGLRLIYFSYDVKMKEKGDIPEGYSVSREKKERFSLILESASTNQTSMYLCASSSWTGRWEKLFFGSGTQLSVL.

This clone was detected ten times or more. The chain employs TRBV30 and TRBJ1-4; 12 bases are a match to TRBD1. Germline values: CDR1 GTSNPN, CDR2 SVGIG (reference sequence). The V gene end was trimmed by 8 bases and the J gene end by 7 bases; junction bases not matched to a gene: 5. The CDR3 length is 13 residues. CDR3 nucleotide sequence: TGTGCCGGGACAGGGGGCAGGGGTGAAAAACTGTTTTTT. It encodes CAGTGGRGEKLFF.

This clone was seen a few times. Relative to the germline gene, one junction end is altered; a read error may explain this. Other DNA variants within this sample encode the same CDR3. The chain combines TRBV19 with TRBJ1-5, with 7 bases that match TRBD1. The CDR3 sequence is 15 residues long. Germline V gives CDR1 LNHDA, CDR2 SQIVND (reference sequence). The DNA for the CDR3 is TGTGCCAGCAGTATCCCGACAGGGCACTATCAGCCCCAGCATTTT. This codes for CASSIPTGHYQPQHF.

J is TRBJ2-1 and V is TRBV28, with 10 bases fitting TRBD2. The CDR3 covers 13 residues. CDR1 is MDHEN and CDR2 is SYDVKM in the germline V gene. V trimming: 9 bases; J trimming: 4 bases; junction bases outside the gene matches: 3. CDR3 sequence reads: CASTSGVYNEQFF. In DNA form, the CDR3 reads TGTGCCAGTACTAGCGGGGTATACAATGAGCAGTTCTTC.

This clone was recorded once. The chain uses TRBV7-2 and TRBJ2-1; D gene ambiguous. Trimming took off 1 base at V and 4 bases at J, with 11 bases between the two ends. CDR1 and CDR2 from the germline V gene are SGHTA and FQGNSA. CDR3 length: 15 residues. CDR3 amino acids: CASSLVFGTYNEQFF. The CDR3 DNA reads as TGTGCCAGCAGCTTAGTTTTCGGTACGTACAATGAGCAGTTCTTC.

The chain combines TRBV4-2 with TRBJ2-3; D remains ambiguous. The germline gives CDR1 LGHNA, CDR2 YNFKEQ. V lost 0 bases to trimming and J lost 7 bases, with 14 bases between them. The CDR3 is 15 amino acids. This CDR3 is CASSQDGRTDYTQYF. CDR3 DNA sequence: TGTGCCAGCAGCCAAGATGGGCGGACGGATTATACGCAGTATTTT.

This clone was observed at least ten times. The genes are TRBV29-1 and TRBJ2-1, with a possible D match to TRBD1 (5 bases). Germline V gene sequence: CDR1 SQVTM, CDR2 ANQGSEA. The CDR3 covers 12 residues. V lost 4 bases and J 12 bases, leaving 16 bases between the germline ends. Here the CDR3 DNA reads TGCAGCGTTGGGTTTGGAGCCCAGGGGCAGTTCTTC. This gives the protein CSVGFGAQGQFF.

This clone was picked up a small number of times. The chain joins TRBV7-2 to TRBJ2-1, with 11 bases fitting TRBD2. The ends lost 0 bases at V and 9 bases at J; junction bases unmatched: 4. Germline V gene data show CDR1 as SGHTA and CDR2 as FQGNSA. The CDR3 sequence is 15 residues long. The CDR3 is CASSLASGRVGEQFF. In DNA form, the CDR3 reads TGTGCCAGCAGCTTAGCTAGCGGGAGGGTTGGTGAGCAGTTCTTC. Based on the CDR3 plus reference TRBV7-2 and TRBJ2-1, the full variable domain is GAGVSQSPSNKVTEKGKDVELRCDPISGHTALYWYRQSLGQGLEFLIYFQGNSAPDKSGLPSDRFSAERTGGSVSTLTIQRTQQEDSAVYLCASSLASGRVGEQFFGPGTRLTVL.